The 26 T cell receptor beta chains given below trace back to one sample, sequenced in a study of blood T cell repertoires in COVID-19 (dated by TCRdb to 2020 to 2022). Library preparation employed the immunoSEQ multiplex PCR assay. The immuneACCESS repertoire file appears here via TCRdb, limited to in-frame rearrangements. These files lack a portion of the clones; in checked studies, under half of the deficit traces to unresolved V genes, and the cause of the others is not known. The sample yields more than 150,000 clones; roughly 81% were counted once. The ten largest clones capture roughly an eighth of the sample. Specimen: peripheral blood. These receptors all come from a woman aged 80 or older with COVID-19, enrolled during active disease.

This chain joins TRBV5-1 and TRBJ2-5; D is unclear. Per germline, CDR1 SGHRS and CDR2 YFSETQ. CDR3 length equals 13 residues. Trimming pared 5 bases from V and 2 bases from J, leaving 10 bases between. CDR3 in DNA: TGCGCCAGCAGTCTGGCGGATCAAGAGACCCAGTACTTC. It specifies CASSLADQETQYF.

The V and J genes are TRBV10-3 and TRBJ1-1; D possibly corresponds to TRBD1 (5 bases). The CDR3 totals 13 residues. Between the trimmed V and J ends, which lost 1 base and 4 bases, there was a span of 7 bases. The germline gives CDR1 ENHRY, CDR2 SYGVKD. The CDR3 nucleotides are TGTGCCATCAGTGAGTTTGGGGCCACTGAAGCTTTCTTT. The encoded protein is CAISEFGATEAFF.

The chain couples TRBV5-1 to TRBJ2-7; 7 bases line up with TRBD1. CDR3 length: 15 residues. The junction had 9 bases not matched to a gene; V was cut back by 4 bases and J by 2 bases. CDR1 SGHRS and CDR2 YFSETQ come from the germline V gene. Written as DNA, the CDR3 is TGCGCCAGCAGCCCGTGGGACAGTCGCCCCTACGAGCAGTACTTC. Translation: CASSPWDSRPYEQYF.

The chain is built from TRBV19 and TRBJ1-6; 10 bases align to TRBD1. CDR3 length: 15 amino acids. V shed 4 bases and J 10 bases; nucleotides not matched to a gene: 7. Germline CDR1 and CDR2: LNHDA and SQIVND (reference sequence). CDR3 nucleotide sequence: TGTGCCAGTAGTAGTCGGACAGGGGGTCGGTCACCCCTCCACTTT. Its translation: CASSSRTGGRSPLHF.

This chain joins TRBV2 and TRBJ2-7, with a tentative D call TRBD2 (5 bases). Germline V CDR1 and CDR2: SNHLY, FYNNEI. The CDR3 has 18 residues. The ends were cut back, 6 bases at V and 7 bases at J, with 31 bases in the middle. CDR3 bases: TGTGCCAGCAGGACTCGGTATTCGTTGGAACTAGGGCCCTGGGAGCAGTACTTC. Translation: CASRTRYSLELGPWEQYF.

This clone was found a few times. The gene calls are TRBV6-5 and TRBJ2-7; 8 nucleotides agree with TRBD1. Trimming at V came to 7 bases and at J to 6 bases, leaving 8 bases not matched to a gene. The CDR3 spans 13 residues. From germline, CDR1 is MNHEY and CDR2 SVGAGI. CDR3 region: CASTVDRASEQYF. CDR3 DNA sequence: TGTGCCAGCACCGTGGACAGGGCAAGCGAGCAGTACTTC.

The chain employs TRBV19 and TRBJ1-1, with D unclear. CDR1 and CDR2 (germline): LNHDA, SQIVND (reference sequence). With 3 bases removed from V and 3 bases from J, the gap between germline ends came to 11 bases. This CDR3 is 14 amino acids long. The CDR3 here is CASSMGREDTEAFF. For the CDR3, the DNA is TGTGCCAGTAGTATGGGTAGGGAGGACACTGAAGCTTTCTTT.

J is TRBJ2-2 and V is TRBV15; 9 nucleotides line up with TRBD1. Germline trimming cut 3 bases from V and 6 bases from J; bases unmatched to any gene: 8. This CDR3 comprises 16 residues. Germline V gene data show CDR1 as LNHNV and CDR2 as YYDKDF (reference sequence). The CDR3 DNA reads as TGTGCCACCAGCAGCTTCCCGGGACAGGGCGCCGGGGAGCTGTTTTTT. Protein: CATSSFPGQGAGELFF. The full variable domain, rest sourced from reference TRBV15 and TRBJ2-2, is DAMVIQNPRYQVTQFGKPVTLSCSQTLNHNVMYWYQQKSSQAPKLLFHYYDKDFNNEADTPDNFQSRRPNTSFCFLDIRSPGLGDTAMYLCATSSFPGQGAGELFFGEGSRLTVL.

Note on this clone: A read error may account for a junction end that differs from germline. V and J are TRBV4-2 and TRBJ2-7; 13 positions agree with TRBD2. The germline CDR1 and CDR2 sequences are LGHNA and YNFKEQ. The CDR3 extends over 13 amino acids. The CDR3 sequence: CASSTGLAGQKHF. The CDR3 DNA reads TGTGCCAGCAGCACGGGACTAGCGGGACAGAAGCACTTC.

The chain recombines TRBV2 with TRBJ1-3; a weak D match, TRBD1 (5 bases). CDR1 SNHLY and CDR2 FYNNEI come from the germline V gene. The CDR3 loop spans 15 amino acids. V shed 4 bases and J shed 0 bases, with 10 bases lying between them. The DNA of the CDR3 is TGTGCCAGCAGTGCCACGACAGTCTCTGGAAACACCATATATTTT. Translation: CASSATTVSGNTIYF.

The rearrangement links TRBV5-4 to TRBJ1-4; maybe TRBD1 (5 bases). Trimming took off 3 bases at V and 11 bases at J, with 14 bases between the two ends. Germline lookup yields CDR1 SGHNT and CDR2 YYREEE (reference sequence). The CDR3 sequence is 13 residues long. In DNA form, the CDR3 reads TGTGCCAGCAGCTCCAGCAGGGCCGAGAAACTGTTTTTT. This codes for CASSSSRAEKLFF.

This sequence joins TRBV10-3 and TRBJ1-6; 8 bases are shared with TRBD1. The germline CDR1 and CDR2 sequences are ENHRY and SYGVKD. The CDR3 spans 16 residues. The J segment lost 3 bases and the V segment lost 9 bases, leaving 10 bases of the junction unmatched. The CDR3 spells CAIQDRAKNYNSPLHF. In DNA, the CDR3 is TGTGCCATTCAGGACAGGGCAAAGAACTATAATTCACCCCTCCACTTT.

The rearrangement joins TRBV7-9 to TRBJ1-2; TRBD1 is a possible D gene (6 bases). The CDR3 is 14 residues long. Trimming removed 0 bases at V and 6 bases at J, with 11 bases between. The germline V gene has CDR1 SEHNR and CDR2 FQNEAQ (reference sequence). CDR3 in amino acids: CASSLAGRGNGYTF. CDR3 in DNA: TGTGCCAGCAGCTTAGCTGGCAGGGGCAATGGCTACACCTTC.

Many counts were recorded for this clone. CDR3 sequence (DNA): TGCGCCAGCAGCCAAGAGGGAACAGGGGGCACTGAAGCTTTCTTT. This gives the protein CASSQEGTGGTEAFF. V is TRBV4-1 and J is TRBJ1-1; TRBD1 matches at 8 bases. Looked up from germline, CDR1 is MGHRA and CDR2 is YSYEKL. J was trimmed by 4 bases and V by 0 bases; bases with no gene match: 4. The length of the CDR3 is 15 residues.

The J gene is TRBJ2-7, the V gene TRBV7-2, with 10 bases matching TRBD1. Trimming at V came to 1 base and at J to 3 bases, leaving 3 bases not matched to a gene. The CDR3 contains 15 residues. Germline loops: CDR1 SGHTA, CDR2 FQGNSA. The CDR3 region is CASSLVGTGDYEQYF. The CDR3 DNA reads TGTGCCAGCAGCTTAGTCGGGACAGGGGACTACGAGCAGTACTTC.

The V gene is TRBV10-3, the J gene TRBJ2-2; D remains ambiguous. CDR1 ENHRY and CDR2 SYGVKD come from the germline V gene. The CDR3 length is 16 residues. V was trimmed by 3 bases and J by 3 bases, leaving 14 bases between them. CDR3 sequence: CAISERQVSDTGELFF. CDR3 bases: TGTGCCATCAGTGAAAGGCAGGTCTCGGACACCGGGGAGCTGTTTTTT.

The chain is built from TRBV9 and TRBJ1-2; D may be TRBD1 (6 bases). The V gene lost 0 bases and the J gene lost 4 bases, with 16 bases spanning the gap. This CDR3 is built from 16 residues. Germline values: CDR1 SGDLS, CDR2 YYNGEE. The CDR3 bases are TGTGCCAGCAGCGTAGGGCAGGGGAACGAGGGCTATGGCTACACCTTC. Translated: CASSVGQGNEGYGYTF.

This chain uses TRBV5-5 with TRBJ1-2; D is ambiguous. The CDR3 sequence is 13 residues long. CDR1 is SGHKS, CDR2 YYEKEE, per germline (reference sequence). The V and J ends lost 0 bases and 4 bases respectively, with 7 bases between them. This CDR3 reads CASSLASLYGYTF. In nucleotides, the CDR3 is TGTGCCAGCAGCTTGGCTTCCCTCTATGGCTACACCTTC.

The chain has TRBV27 and TRBJ1-1; TRBD1 is a possible D gene (5 bases). V lost 8 bases and J 4 bases, leaving 17 bases between the germline ends. Germline-derived CDR1 and CDR2 are MNHEY and SMNVEV (reference sequence). The CDR3 loop spans 14 amino acids. CDR3 DNA: TGTGCCAGCCGACAGAGGTCCGTGGTCACTGAAGCTTTCTTT. It translates to CASRQRSVVTEAFF.

The chain links TRBV10-3 to TRBJ1-2; tentatively, D is TRBD1 (6 bases). Germline CDR1 reads ENHRY; CDR2 reads SYGVKD. This CDR3 spans 13 amino acids. Deletions cut 3 bases from V and 12 bases from J, with 17 bases between. The CDR3: CAISDGRAGVNTF. CDR3 DNA: TGTGCCATCAGTGACGGTAGGGCAGGGGTCAACACCTTC.

This clone was counted between two and nine times. The chain uses TRBV5-4 and TRBJ2-2, with TRBD1 matching over 7 bases. Germline V gene data show CDR1 as SGHNT and CDR2 as YYREEE (reference sequence). The CDR3 is 14 residues long. V was pared by 2 bases and J by 4 bases, with 2 bases of the junction left unmatched. CDR3 nucleotides: TGTGCCAGCAGCTTCAGGGGGTTCACCGGGGAGCTGTTTTTT. Its translation: CASSFRGFTGELFF.

V and J are TRBV7-9 and TRBJ1-1, with D possibly TRBD1 on 6 matching bases. V lost 2 bases and J 8 bases, leaving 9 bases between the germline ends. Germline V gives CDR1 SEHNR, CDR2 FQNEAQ (reference sequence). This CDR3 region has 12 residues. This CDR3 is CASSLPGTEAFF. CDR3 sequence (DNA): TGTGCCAGCAGCTTACCCGGGACAGAAGCTTTCTTT. Variable domain in full (rest from reference TRBV7-9 and TRBJ1-1): DTGVSQNPRHKITKRGQNVTFRCDPISEHNRLYWYRQTLGQGPEFLTYFQNEAQLEKSRLLSDRFSAERPKGSFSTLEIQRTEQGDSAMYLCASSLPGTEAFFGQGTRLTVV.

CDR3 amino acids: CASSQYTGELFF. CDR3 coding DNA: TGTGCCAGCAGCCAGTACACCGGGGAGCTGTTTTTT. The chain combines TRBV7-6 with TRBJ2-2; D ambiguous. Germline V CDR1 and CDR2: SGHVS, FNYEAQ. Trimming took off 5 bases at V and 3 bases at J, with 4 bases between the two ends. CDR3 length equals 12 residues.

The chain is built from TRBV29-1 and TRBJ2-5, with D possibly matching TRBD2 (5 bases). Germline lookup yields CDR1 SQVTM and CDR2 ANQGSEA. V lost 0 bases and J lost 5, with 13 bases in between. This CDR3 has 14 residues. CDR3 coding DNA: TGCAGCGTTGAAGATAAATTCGCGGGTGAGACCCAGTACTTC. Its protein is CSVEDKFAGETQYF.

This chain connects TRBV7-2 to TRBJ1-2; D gene ambiguous. CDR3 length: 14 residues. The germline CDR1 and CDR2 sequences are SGHTA and FQGNSA. V was shortened by 0 bases and J by 4 bases, with 9 bases between the two germline ends. The DNA of the CDR3 is TGTGCCAGCAGCTTAGCGGCGGAGCCCTATGGCTACACCTTC. Its protein product is CASSLAAEPYGYTF.

J is TRBJ2-1 and V is TRBV3-1 (or the pseudogene TRBV3-2); 11 bases align to TRBD2. The CDR3 loop spans 16 amino acids. CDR1 LGHDT and CDR2 YNNKEL come from the germline V gene (reference sequence). With 2 bases clipped from V and 8 bases from J, the junction kept 8 bases outside the gene matches. CDR3 residues: CASSQTPSGRLHEQFF. Here the CDR3 DNA reads TGTGCCAGCAGCCAAACCCCTAGCGGGAGGCTACATGAGCAGTTCTTC.